This T cell receptor (beta chain) was sequenced during a study of CD8+ T cells in alopecia areata. V was trimmed by 5 bases and J by 0 bases, leaving 10 bases between them. The CDR3 has 14 amino acids. The germline V gene encodes CDR1 SGHAT and CDR2 FQNNGV. Note on this clone: Its antigen remains unknown.

Whole-study findings and limits: Clonality exceeded that of normal scalp in lesional scalp, most notably in alopecia totalis/universalis.

Extracted RNA was reverse transcribed, and the resulting cDNA served as sequencing template. The assay was immunoSEQ multiplex PCR, and TCRdb's table has in-frame clones only and misses some. The sample includes under 250,000 clones, 56% of them seen just once. This clonotype was sampled from a human donor in good health. Sequenced input: CD8+ T cells sorted from blood. The rearrangement joins TRBV11-2 to TRBJ1-2; no firm D call. The CDR3 bases are TGTGCCAGCAGCGTTCCCGGGTCTAACTATGGCTACACCTTC. Its translation: CASSVPGSNYGYTF.